A single sample is the source of the 14 T cell receptor beta chains below, sequenced in a study of shared clonotypes between healthy human individuals. Profiling relied on immunoSEQ multiplex PCR, and the TCRdb table lists in-frame clones only, not all of them. The sample holds under 2.5 million clones, 80% to 95% seen once. The sequencing input was naive CD4+ T cells from PBMCs. Subset denoted: CD45RA+ positively selected. The receptors stem from a man between 18 and 35 years old in good health. Some clones in this sample may be carry-over from other donors' samples.

The rearrangement uses TRBV10-3 and TRBJ2-1; no clear D gene. V lost 4 bases, J lost 0 bases, and 13 bases lay in between. The CDR3 covers 16 residues. Germline assignment: CDR1 ENHRY and CDR2 SYGVKD. The CDR3 nucleotides are TGTGCCATCAGTGTTAGAAGCGCCAGCTCCTACAATGAGCAGTTCTTC. It translates to CAISVRSASSYNEQFF.

The rearrangement links TRBV6-1 to TRBJ2-7; D is perhaps TRBD1 or TRBD2 (5 bases each). The CDR3 loop spans 16 amino acids. CDR1 and CDR2 (germline): MNHNS, SASEGT. Trimming left V 3 bases short and J 5 bases short, with 20 bases between. The CDR3 region has the DNA TGTGCCAGCAGTGAGGGTGTATGGGGGTCTGGTAACGAGCAGTACTTC. It translates to CASSEGVWGSGNEQYF.

The chain is built from TRBV5-4 and TRBJ1-2; tentatively, D is TRBD1 (6 bases). V was clipped by 1 base and J by 2 bases, with 12 bases between them. The CDR3 spans 15 residues. Germline values: CDR1 SGHNT, CDR2 YYREEE (reference sequence). The CDR3 coding sequence is TGTGCCAGCAGCTTGATTCTCGGACAGAACTATGGCTACACCTTC. The encoded protein is CASSLILGQNYGYTF.

V is TRBV2 and J is TRBJ1-1; 7 bases align to TRBD1. V dropped 6 bases and J dropped 11; count of bases not matched to a gene: 12. The CDR3 has 13 residues. From germline, CDR1 is SNHLY and CDR2 FYNNEI. The CDR3 bases are TGTGCCAGCAGCGCCGGACAGGACCTGACTGCTTTCTTT. Protein: CASSAGQDLTAFF.

This chain connects TRBV9 to TRBJ2-2, with a weak D call TRBD1 (6 bases). The V end lost 3 bases, the J end lost 3 bases, and 9 bases lay between the germline ends. Germline loops: CDR1 SGDLS, CDR2 YYNGEE. There are 14 residues in the CDR3. The CDR3 DNA follows: TGTGCCAGCAGCGACAGGGTCTACACCGGGGAGCTGTTTTTT. Amino acid sequence: CASSDRVYTGELFF.

The chain is built from TRBV28 and TRBJ2-7; perhaps TRBD2 as D (6 bases). Germline V CDR1 and CDR2: MDHEN, SYDVKM. Trimming took 4 bases from V and 2 from J, leaving 12 bases between them. This CDR3 spans 14 amino acids. CDR3 protein: CASSSFSGPYEQYF. The CDR3 nucleotides are TGTGCCAGCAGTTCGTTTAGCGGCCCCTACGAGCAGTACTTC.

The chain employs TRBV7-2 and TRBJ2-7; D not resolved. The CDR3 is made up of 14 amino acids. V lost 2 bases to trimming and J lost 3 bases, with 11 bases between them. Germline lookup yields CDR1 SGHTA and CDR2 FQGNSA. CDR3 sequence: CASSLMGGDYEQYF. CDR3 DNA: TGTGCCAGCAGCTTAATGGGCGGAGACTACGAGCAGTACTTC.

The chain uses TRBV7-9 and TRBJ2-5, with 13 positions matching TRBD2. The V and J ends lost 5 bases and 5 bases, in that order; junction bases with no gene match: 5. This CDR3 spans 15 amino acids. The V gene's germline CDR1 is SEHNR and CDR2 FQNEAQ (reference sequence). The CDR3 DNA sequence: TGTGCCAGCAGCCGCGGGACTAGCGGGACGGAGACCCAGTACTTC. This codes for CASSRGTSGTETQYF.

The chain carries TRBV29-1 and TRBJ1-6, with 10 bases aligning to TRBD1. CDR1 is SQVTM, CDR2 ANQGSEA, per germline. This CDR3 comprises 13 residues. V shed 5 bases and J 8 bases; nucleotides not matched to a gene: 3. CDR3 sequence: CSVRDRGHSPLHF. The DNA for the CDR3 is TGCAGCGTTCGGGACAGGGGACATTCACCCCTCCACTTT.

The rearrangement links TRBV7-8 to TRBJ1-3; D unclear. The V end was cut by 2 bases, the J end by 7 bases, with 18 bases between. The length of the CDR3 is 16 residues. The germline V gene encodes CDR1 SGHVS and CDR2 FQNEAQ. The CDR3 here is CASSLSGQPLGNTIYF. The CDR3 DNA reads as TGTGCCAGCAGCTTATCAGGTCAACCACTAGGCAACACCATATATTTT.

This clone was detected once. V is TRBV10-3 and J is TRBJ2-7, with 8 bases lining up with TRBD2. Trimming removed 4 bases from V and 2 bases from J; junction bases left unmatched: 7. This CDR3 is built from 15 residues. Per germline, CDR1 ENHRY and CDR2 SYGVKD. The CDR3 bases are TGTGCCATCAGTGTCCGGGGACTAGGCGCCTACGAGCAGTACTTC. Protein sequence: CAISVRGLGAYEQYF.

This chain joins TRBV28 and TRBJ1-5; 8 nucleotides agree with TRBD1. V was clipped by 5 bases and J by 5 bases; unmatched bases: 5. Germline V gene data show CDR1 as MDHEN and CDR2 as SYDVKM. The CDR3 spans 14 residues. CDR3: CASSPGQGYQPQHF. In nucleotides, the CDR3 is TGTGCCAGCAGTCCCGGACAGGGATATCAGCCCCAGCATTTT.

J is TRBJ1-1 and V is TRBV7-2; D gene uncertain. V was trimmed by 1 base and J by 0 bases, leaving 9 bases between them. The CDR3 is 15 residues long. Germline CDR1 and CDR2: SGHTA and FQGNSA. The CDR3 DNA reads TGTGCCAGCAGCTTAGGTTCCTCCTTGAACACTGAAGCTTTCTTT. Translated: CASSLGSSLNTEAFF.

Turning to this clone: Other DNA sequences in this sample translate to the same CDR3. This chain's CDR3 is CASSLGQGRYEQYF. Here the CDR3 DNA reads TGTGCCAGCAGTTTAGGGCAGGGGCGGTACGAGCAGTACTTC. The genes are TRBV27 and TRBJ2-7, with D maybe TRBD1 (6 bases). Trimming left V 2 bases short and J 4 bases short, with 12 bases between. The CDR3 is made up of 14 amino acids. In germline, CDR1 is MNHEY, CDR2 SMNVEV (reference sequence).